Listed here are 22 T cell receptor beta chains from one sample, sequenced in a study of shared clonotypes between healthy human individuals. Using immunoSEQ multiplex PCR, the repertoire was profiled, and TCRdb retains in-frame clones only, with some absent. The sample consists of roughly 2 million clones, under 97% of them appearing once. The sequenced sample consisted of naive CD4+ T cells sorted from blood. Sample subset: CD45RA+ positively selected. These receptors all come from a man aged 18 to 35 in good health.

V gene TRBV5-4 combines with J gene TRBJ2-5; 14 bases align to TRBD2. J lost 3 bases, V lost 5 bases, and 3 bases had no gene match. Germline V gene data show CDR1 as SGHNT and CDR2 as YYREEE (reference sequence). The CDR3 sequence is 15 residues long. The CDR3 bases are TGTGCCAGCAGTCAGACTAGCGGGAGGGAAGAGACCCAGTACTTC. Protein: CASSQTSGREETQYF.

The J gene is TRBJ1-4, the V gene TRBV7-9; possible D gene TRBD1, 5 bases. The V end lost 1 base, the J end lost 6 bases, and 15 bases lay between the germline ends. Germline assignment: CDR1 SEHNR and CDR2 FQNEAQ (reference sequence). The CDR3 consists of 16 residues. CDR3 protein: CASSLGSSGEDEKLFF. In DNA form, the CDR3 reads TGTGCCAGCAGCTTAGGTTCGTCGGGGGAGGATGAAAAACTGTTTTTT.

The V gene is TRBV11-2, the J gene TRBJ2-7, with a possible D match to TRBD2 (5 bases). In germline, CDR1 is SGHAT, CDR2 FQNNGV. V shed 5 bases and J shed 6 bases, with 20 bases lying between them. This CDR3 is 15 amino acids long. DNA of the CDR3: TGTGCCAGCAGCCCCGGGGTTAAACCGGGCGGCGAGCAGTACTTC. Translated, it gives CASSPGVKPGGEQYF.

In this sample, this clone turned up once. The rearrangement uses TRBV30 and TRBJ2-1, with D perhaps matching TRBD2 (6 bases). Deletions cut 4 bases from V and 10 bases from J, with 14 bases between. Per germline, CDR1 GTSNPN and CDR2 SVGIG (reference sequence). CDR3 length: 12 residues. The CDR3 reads CAWMGGRGEQFF. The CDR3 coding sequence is TGTGCCTGGATGGGGGGAAGGGGAGAGCAGTTCTTC.

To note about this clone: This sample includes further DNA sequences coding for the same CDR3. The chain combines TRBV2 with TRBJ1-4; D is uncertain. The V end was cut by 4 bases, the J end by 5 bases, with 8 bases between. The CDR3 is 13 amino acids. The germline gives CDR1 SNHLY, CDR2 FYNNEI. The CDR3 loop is CASSARENEKLFF. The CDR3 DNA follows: TGTGCCAGCAGTGCGCGCGAGAATGAAAAACTGTTTTTT.

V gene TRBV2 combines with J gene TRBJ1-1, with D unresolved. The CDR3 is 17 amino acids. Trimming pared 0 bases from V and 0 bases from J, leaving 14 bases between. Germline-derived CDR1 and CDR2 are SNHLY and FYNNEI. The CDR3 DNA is TGTGCCAGCAGTGAAGCGGCATTTAACCTTATGAACACTGAAGCTTTCTTT. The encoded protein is CASSEAAFNLMNTEAFF.

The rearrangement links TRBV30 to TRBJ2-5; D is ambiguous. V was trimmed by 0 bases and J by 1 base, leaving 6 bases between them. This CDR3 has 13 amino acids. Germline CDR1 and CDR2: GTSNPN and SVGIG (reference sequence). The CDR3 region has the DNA TGTGCCTGGAGTGTATTCCCCCAAGAGACCCAGTACTTC. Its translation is CAWSVFPQETQYF.

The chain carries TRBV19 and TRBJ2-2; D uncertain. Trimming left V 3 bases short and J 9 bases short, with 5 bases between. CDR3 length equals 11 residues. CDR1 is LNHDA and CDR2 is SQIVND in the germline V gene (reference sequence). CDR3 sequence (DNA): TGTGCCAGTAGTATGGGGTGGGAGCTGTTTTTT. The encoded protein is CASSMGWELFF.

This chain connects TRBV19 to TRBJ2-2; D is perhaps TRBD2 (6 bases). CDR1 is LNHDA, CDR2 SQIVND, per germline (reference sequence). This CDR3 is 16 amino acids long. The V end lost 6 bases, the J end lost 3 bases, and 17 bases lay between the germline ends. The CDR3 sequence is CASSFLSGSYTGELFF. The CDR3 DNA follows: TGTGCCAGTAGCTTTCTTAGCGGTAGCTACACCGGGGAGCTGTTTTTT.

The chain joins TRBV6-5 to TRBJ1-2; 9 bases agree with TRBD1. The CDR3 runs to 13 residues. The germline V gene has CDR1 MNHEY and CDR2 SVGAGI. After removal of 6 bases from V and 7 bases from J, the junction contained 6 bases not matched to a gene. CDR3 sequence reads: CASRQQGASGYTF. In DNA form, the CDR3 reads TGTGCCAGCAGACAACAGGGGGCGAGTGGCTACACCTTC.

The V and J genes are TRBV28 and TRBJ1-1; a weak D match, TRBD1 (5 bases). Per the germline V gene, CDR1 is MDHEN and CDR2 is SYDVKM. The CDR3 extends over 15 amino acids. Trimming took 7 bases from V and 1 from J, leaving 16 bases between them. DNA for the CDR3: TGTGCCAGCACTCTAGCGTCAGGGAGGAACACTGAAGCTTTCTTT. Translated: CASTLASGRNTEAFF.

CDR3 sequence (DNA): TGTGCCAGCAGAGGGACGGGGGGAGAGACCCAGTACTTC. Its protein is CASRGTGGETQYF. V usage is TRBV27 and J usage is TRBJ2-5; the match to TRBD2 covers 7 bases. V lost 6 bases to trimming and J lost 4 bases; unmatched junction nucleotides: 5. Germline CDR1 reads MNHEY; CDR2 reads SMNVEV (reference sequence). This CDR3 contains 13 residues.

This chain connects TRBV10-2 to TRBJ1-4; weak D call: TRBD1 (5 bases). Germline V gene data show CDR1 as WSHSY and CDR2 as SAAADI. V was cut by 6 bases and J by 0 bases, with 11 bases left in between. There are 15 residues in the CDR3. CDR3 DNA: TGCGCCAGCAGGCCCGGGGGGGCAACTAATGAAAAACTGTTTTTT. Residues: CASRPGGATNEKLFF.

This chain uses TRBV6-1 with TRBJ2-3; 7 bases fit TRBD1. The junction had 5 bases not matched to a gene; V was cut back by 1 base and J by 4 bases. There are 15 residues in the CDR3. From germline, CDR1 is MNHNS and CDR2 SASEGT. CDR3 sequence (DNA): TGTGCCAGCAGTGAAGTCAGGGGGATTGCAGATACGCAGTATTTT. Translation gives CASSEVRGIADTQYF.

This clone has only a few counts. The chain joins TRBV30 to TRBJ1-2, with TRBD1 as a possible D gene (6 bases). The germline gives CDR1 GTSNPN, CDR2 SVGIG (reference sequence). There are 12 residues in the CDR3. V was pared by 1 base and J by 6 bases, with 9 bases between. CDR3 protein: CAWSAGGHGYTF. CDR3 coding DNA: TGTGCCTGGAGTGCCGGGGGGCATGGCTACACCTTC.

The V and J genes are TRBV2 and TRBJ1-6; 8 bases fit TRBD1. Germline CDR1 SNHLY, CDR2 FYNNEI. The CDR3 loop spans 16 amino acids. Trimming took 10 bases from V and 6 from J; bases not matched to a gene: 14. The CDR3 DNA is TGTGCCACCGCGTTAGACAGGGGCAATTTTAATTCACCCCTCCACTTT. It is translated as CATALDRGNFNSPLHF.

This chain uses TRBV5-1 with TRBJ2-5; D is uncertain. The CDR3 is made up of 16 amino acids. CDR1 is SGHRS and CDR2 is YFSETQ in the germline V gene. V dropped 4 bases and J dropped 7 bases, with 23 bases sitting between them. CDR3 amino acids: CASSAGYGKSSRTQYF. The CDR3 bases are TGCGCCAGCAGCGCTGGTTATGGAAAGTCCTCTAGGACCCAGTACTTC.

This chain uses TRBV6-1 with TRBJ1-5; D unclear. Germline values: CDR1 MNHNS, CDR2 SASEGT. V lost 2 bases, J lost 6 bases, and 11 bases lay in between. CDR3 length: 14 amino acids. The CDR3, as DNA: TGTGCCAGCAGTGAAAACTATGGGATTCAGCCCCAGCATTTT. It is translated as CASSENYGIQPQHF.

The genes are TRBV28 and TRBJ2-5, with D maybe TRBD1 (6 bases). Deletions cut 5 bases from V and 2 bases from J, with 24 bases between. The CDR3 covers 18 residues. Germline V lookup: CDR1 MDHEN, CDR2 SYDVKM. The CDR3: CASSPTSPPTGKQETQYF. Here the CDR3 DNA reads TGTGCCAGCAGTCCAACCTCCCCCCCTACAGGGAAACAAGAGACCCAGTACTTC.

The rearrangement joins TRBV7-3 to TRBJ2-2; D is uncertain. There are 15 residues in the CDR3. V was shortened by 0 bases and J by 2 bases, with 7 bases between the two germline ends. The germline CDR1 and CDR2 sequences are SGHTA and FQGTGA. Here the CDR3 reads CASSLTAENTGELFF. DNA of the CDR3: TGTGCCAGCAGCTTAACGGCAGAAAACACCGGGGAGCTGTTTTTT.

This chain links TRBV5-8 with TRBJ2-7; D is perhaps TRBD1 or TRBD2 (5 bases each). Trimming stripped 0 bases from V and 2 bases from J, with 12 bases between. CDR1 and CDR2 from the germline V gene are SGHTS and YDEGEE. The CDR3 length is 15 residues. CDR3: CASSLDRGRTYEQYF. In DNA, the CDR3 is TGTGCCAGCAGCTTGGACCGGGGCAGGACCTACGAGCAGTACTTC.

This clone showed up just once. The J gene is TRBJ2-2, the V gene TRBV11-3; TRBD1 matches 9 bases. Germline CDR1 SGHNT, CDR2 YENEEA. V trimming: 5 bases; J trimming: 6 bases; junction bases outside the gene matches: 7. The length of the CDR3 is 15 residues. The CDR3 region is CASSARQGEAGELFF. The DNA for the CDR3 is TGTGCCAGCAGCGCCAGACAGGGGGAAGCCGGGGAGCTGTTTTTT.